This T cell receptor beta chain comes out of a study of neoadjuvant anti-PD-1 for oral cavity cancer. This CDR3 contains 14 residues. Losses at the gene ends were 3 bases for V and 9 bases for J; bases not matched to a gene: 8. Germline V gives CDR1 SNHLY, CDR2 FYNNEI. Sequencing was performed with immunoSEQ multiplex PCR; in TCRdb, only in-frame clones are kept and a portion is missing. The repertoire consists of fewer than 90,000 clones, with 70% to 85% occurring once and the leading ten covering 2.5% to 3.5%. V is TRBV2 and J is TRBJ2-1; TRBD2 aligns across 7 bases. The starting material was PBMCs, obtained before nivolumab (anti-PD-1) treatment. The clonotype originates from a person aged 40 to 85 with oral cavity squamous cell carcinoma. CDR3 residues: CASSDEGGRTEQFF. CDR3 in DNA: TGTGCCAGCAGTGATGAGGGCGGGAGAACTGAGCAGTTCTTC.